What follows are 5 T cell receptor beta chains derived from one specimen sequenced in a study of tumor and adjacent non-tumor tissue in lung cancer. The template was RNA from unsorted bulk tissue. Three rounds of nested PCR, following a modified ARM-PCR protocol, produced the TCRbeta library. MiXCR was run by TCRdb on the multiplex PCR reads, yielding one entry per CDR3 protein. The sample has 200,000 or so distinct CDR3 sequences, 71% seen once. Material: lung tumor tissue. The receptors stem from a man aged 60-69 years with non-small cell lung cancer.

Turning to this clonotype: It may be a read error: a sequence one base away is much more abundant. The V and J genes are TRBV20-1 and TRBJ2-5; 10 nucleotides match TRBD2. CDR1 and CDR2 (germline): DFQATT, SNEGSKA (reference sequence). The CDR3 length is 14 residues. V trimming: 1 base; J trimming: 8 bases; junction bases outside the gene matches: 7. CDR3 in DNA: TGCAGTGCTAGAGTGACTAGCGGGCTAGATACCCAGTACTTC. This codes for CSARVTSGLDTQYF.

The table lists this clonotype with a count of one. At one end the junction does not follow the germline gene, possibly because of a read error. The chain recombines TRBV11-2 with TRBJ2-1; D not resolved. The CDR3 contains 15 residues. CDR1 is SGHAT, CDR2 FQNNGV, per germline. Here the CDR3 DNA reads TGTGCCGGCAGCTTAAATCCCTCGTCGAGCACTGAGCAGTTCTTC. Translated, it gives CAGSLNPSSSTEQFF.

Regarding this clonotype: At one of its ends the junction is not consistent with the germline gene, which may arise from a read error. The V and J genes are TRBV5-1 and TRBJ1-2, with TRBD1 matching over 8 bases. CDR1 is SGHRS, CDR2 YFSETQ, per germline. This CDR3 comprises 14 residues. CDR3 sequence: CASSLDRVGYGYTF. The CDR3, as DNA: TGCGCCAGCAGTTTGGACAGGGTCGGCTATGGCTACACCTTC.

Comments on this clonotype: The conserved phenylalanine or tryptophan normally closing the CDR3 is absent here, so this likely arose from a read error. This chain links TRBV4-1 with TRBJ2-5; no reliable D call. Germline CDR1 is MGHRA and CDR2 is YSYEKL. The V and J ends lost 3 bases and 5 bases respectively, with 19 bases between them. CDR3 size: 16 residues. CDR3 protein: CASSQAPRSPLETQYL. In DNA, the CDR3 is TGCGCCAGCAGCCAGGCACCGAGAAGTCCGCTGGAGACCCAGTACTTA.

The V and J genes are TRBV20-1 and TRBJ2-1; TRBD2 aligns across 8 bases. The length of the CDR3 is 17 residues. J was trimmed by 5 bases and V by 3 bases; bases with no gene match: 15. Germline CDR1 reads DFQATT; CDR2 reads SNEGSKA (reference sequence). In DNA form, the CDR3 reads TGCAGTGCTAGGGGGACCGGGACTAGGATTAGAGACAATGAGCAGTTCTTC. This sequence encodes CSARGTGTRIRDNEQFF.